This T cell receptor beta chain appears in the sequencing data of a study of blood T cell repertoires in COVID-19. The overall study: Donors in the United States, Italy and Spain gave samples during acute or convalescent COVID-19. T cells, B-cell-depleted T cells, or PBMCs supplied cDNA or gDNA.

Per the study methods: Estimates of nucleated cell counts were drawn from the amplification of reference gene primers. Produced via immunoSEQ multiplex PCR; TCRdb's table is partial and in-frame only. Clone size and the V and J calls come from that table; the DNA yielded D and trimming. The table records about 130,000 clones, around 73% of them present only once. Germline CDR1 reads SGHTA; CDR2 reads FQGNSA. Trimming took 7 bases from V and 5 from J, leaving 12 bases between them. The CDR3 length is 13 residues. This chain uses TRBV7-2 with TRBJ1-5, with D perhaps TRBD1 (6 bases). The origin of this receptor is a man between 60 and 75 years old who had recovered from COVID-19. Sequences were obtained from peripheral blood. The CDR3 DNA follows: TGTGCCAGCACCCCGGACAGTTATCAGCCCCAGCATTTT. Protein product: CASTPDSYQPQHF.